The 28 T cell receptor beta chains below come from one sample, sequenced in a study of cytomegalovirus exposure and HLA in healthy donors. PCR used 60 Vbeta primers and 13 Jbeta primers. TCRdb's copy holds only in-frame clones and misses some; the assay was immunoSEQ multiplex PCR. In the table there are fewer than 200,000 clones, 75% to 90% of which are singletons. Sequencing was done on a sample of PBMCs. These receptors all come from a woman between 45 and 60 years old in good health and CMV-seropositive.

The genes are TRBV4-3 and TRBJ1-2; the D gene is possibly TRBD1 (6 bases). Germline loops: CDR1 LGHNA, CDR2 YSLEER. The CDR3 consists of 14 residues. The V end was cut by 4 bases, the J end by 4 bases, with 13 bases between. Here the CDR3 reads CASSRPGTSYGYTF. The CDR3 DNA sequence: TGCGCCAGCAGCCGGCCTGGGACAAGCTATGGCTACACCTTC.

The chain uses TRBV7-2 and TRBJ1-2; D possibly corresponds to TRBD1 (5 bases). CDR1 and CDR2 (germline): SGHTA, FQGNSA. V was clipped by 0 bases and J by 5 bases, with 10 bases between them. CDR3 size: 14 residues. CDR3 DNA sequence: TGTGCCAGCAGCTTAGCCCCAGGGCGGTATGGCTACACCTTC. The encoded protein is CASSLAPGRYGYTF.

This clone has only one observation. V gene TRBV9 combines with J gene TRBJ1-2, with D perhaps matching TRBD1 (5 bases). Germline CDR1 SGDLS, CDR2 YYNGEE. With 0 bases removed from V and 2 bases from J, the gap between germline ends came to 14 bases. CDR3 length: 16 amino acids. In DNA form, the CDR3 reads TGTGCCAGCAGCGTAGATGGCCAGGGCAACAACTATGGCTACACCTTC. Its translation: CASSVDGQGNNYGYTF.

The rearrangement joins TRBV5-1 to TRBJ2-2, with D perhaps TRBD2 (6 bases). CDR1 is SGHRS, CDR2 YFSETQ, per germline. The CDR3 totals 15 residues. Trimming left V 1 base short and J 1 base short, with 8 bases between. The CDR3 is CASSLSGGNTGELFF. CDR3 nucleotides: TGCGCCAGCAGCTTGTCCGGGGGGAACACCGGGGAGCTGTTTTTT.

CDR3 region: CASSANPGGYGYTF. The DNA for the CDR3 is TGCGCCAGCAGCGCTAATCCCGGGGGCTATGGCTACACCTTC. V and J are TRBV5-1 and TRBJ1-2, with TRBD1 as a possible D gene (5 bases). The CDR3 contains 14 residues. The germline gives CDR1 SGHRS, CDR2 YFSETQ. Trimming took 4 bases from V and 4 from J, leaving 14 bases between them.

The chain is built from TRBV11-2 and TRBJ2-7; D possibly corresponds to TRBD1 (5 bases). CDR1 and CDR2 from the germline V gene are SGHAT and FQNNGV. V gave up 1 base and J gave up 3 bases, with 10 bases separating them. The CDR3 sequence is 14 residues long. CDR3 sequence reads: CASSLAGLVYEQYF. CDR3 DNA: TGTGCCAGCAGCTTAGCAGGGTTAGTCTACGAGCAGTACTTC.

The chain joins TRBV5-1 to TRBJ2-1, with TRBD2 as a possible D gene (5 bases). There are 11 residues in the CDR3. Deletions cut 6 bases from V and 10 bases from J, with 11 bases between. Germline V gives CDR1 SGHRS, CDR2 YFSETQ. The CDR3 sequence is CASTGEYEQFF. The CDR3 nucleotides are TGCGCCAGCACCGGGGAATACGAGCAGTTCTTC.

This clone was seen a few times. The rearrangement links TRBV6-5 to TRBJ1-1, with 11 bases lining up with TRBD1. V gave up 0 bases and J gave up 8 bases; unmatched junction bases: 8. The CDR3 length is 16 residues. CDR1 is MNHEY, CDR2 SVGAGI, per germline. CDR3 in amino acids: CASSYSKGQGGLEAFF. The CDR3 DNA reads TGTGCCAGCAGTTACTCGAAGGGACAGGGGGGGTTAGAAGCTTTCTTT.

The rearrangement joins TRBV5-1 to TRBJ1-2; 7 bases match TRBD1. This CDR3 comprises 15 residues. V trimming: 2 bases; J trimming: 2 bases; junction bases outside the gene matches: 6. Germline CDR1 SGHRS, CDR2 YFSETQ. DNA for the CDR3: TGCGCCAGCAGCTTTTCACAGGGGATCAACTATGGCTACACCTTC. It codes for CASSFSQGINYGYTF.

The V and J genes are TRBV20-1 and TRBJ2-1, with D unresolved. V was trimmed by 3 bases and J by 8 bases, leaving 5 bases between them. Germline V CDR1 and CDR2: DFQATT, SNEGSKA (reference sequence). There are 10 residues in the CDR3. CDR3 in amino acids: CSASADEQFF. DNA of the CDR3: TGCAGTGCTAGTGCGGATGAGCAGTTCTTC.

CDR3 sequence: CAYRAGGSLYEQYF. The CDR3 bases are TGTGCCTACCGGGCTGGCGGGAGCCTCTACGAGCAGTACTTC. J is TRBJ2-7 and V is TRBV30; TRBD2 aligns across 7 bases. Unmatched junction bases numbered 12, after V lost 7 bases and J lost 3 bases. The germline V gene has CDR1 GTSNPN and CDR2 SVGIG (reference sequence). This CDR3 region has 14 residues.

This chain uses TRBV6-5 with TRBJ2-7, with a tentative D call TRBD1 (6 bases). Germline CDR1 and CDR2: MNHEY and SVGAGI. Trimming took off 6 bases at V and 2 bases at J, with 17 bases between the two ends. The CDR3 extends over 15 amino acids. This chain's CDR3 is CASSPQGFTPYEQYF. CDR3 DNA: TGTGCCAGCAGCCCACAGGGCTTTACTCCCTACGAGCAGTACTTC.

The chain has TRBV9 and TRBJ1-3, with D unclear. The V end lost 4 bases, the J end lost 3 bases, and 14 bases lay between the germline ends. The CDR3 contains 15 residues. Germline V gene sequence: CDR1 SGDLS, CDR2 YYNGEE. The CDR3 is CASSPEPRVGNTIYF. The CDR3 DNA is TGTGCCAGCAGCCCGGAGCCCCGGGTTGGAAACACCATATATTTT.

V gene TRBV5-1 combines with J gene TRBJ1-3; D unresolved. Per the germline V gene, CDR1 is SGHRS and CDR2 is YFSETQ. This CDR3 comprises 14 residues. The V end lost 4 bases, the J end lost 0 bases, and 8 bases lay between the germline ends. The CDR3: CASSTVSSGNTIYF. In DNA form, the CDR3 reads TGCGCCAGCAGCACTGTGAGCTCTGGAAACACCATATATTTT. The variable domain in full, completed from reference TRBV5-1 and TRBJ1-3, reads KAGVTQTPRYLIKTRGQQVTLSCSPISGHRSVSWYQQTPGQGLQFLFEYFSETQRNKGNFPGRFSGRQFSNSRSEMNVSTLELGDSALYLCASSTVSSGNTIYFGEGSWLTVV.

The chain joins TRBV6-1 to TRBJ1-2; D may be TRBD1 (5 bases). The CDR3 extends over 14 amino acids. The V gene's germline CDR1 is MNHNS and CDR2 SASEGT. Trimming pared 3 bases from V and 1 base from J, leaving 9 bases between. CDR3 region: CASSDWGSNYGYTF. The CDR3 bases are TGTGCCAGCAGTGATTGGGGCAGTAACTATGGCTACACCTTC.

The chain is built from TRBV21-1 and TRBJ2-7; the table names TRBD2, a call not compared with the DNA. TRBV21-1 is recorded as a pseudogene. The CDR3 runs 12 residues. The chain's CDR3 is CASNRSGYEQYF. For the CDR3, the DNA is TGTGCCAGCAACCGGAGCGGCTACGAGCAGTACTTC.

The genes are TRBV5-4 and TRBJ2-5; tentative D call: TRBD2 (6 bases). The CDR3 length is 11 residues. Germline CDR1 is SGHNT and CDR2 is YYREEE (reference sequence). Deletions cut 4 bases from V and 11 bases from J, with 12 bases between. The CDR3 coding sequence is TGTGCCAGCAGCCCGGGGGACCAGCAGTACTTC. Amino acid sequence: CASSPGDQQYF.

Here the CDR3 reads CATSRDQASGYTF. The CDR3 DNA follows: TGTGCCACCAGCAGAGATCAGGCTTCGGGCTACACCTTC. The chain is built from TRBV15 and TRBJ1-2, with no clear D. Germline CDR1 is LNHNV and CDR2 is YYDKDF (reference sequence). The CDR3 has 13 residues. With 0 bases removed from V and 8 bases from J, the gap between germline ends came to 10 bases.

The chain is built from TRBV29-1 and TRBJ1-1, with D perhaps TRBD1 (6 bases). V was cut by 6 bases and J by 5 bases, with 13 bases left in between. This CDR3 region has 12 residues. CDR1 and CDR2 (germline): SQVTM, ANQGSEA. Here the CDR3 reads CSVGHWGTEAFF. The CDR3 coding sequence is TGCAGCGTGGGACACTGGGGGACTGAAGCTTTCTTT.

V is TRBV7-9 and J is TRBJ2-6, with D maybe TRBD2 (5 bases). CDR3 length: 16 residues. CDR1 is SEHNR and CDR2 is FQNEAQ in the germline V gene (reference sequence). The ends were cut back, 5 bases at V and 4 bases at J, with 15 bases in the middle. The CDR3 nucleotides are TGTGCCAGCAGCCCCGGCCAGAGGGCCGGGGCCAACGTCCTGACTTTC. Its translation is CASSPGQRAGANVLTF. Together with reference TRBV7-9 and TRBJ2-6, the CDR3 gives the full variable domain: DTGVSQNPRHKITKRGQNVTFRCDPISEHNRLYWYRQTLGQGPEFLTYFQNEAQLEKSRLLSDRFSAERPKGSFSTLEIQRTEQGDSAMYLCASSPGQRAGANVLTFGAGSRLTVL.

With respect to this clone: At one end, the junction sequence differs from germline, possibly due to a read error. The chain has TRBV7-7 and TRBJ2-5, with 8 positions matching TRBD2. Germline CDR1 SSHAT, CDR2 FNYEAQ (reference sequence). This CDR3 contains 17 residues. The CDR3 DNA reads TGTGCTAGCAGCCGGGGGAGGGTAGCGGGGTATCAAGAGACCCAGTACTTC. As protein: CASSRGRVAGYQETQYF.

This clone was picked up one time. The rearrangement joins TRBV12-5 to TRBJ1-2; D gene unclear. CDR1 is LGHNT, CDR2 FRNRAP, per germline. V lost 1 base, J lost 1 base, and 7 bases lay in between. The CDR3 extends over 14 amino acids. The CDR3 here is CASGLGALNYGYTF. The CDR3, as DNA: TGTGCTAGTGGTTTGGGGGCCCTTAACTATGGCTACACCTTC. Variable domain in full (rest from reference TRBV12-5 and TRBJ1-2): DARVTQTPRHKVTEMGQEVTMRCQPILGHNTVFWYRQTMMQGLELLAYFRNRAPLDDSGMPKDRFSAEMPDATLATLKIQPSEPRDSAVYFCASGLGALNYGYTFGSGTRLTVV.

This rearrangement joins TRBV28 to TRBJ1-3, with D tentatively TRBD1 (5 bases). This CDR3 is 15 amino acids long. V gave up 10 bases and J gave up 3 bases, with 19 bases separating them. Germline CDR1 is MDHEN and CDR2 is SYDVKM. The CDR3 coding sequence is TGTGCCACCCTCGGGAATCCGGGGGTTGGAAACACCATATATTTT. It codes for CATLGNPGVGNTIYF. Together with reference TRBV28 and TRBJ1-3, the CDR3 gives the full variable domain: DVKVTQSSRYLVKRTGEKVFLECVQDMDHENMFWYRQDPGLGLRLIYFSYDVKMKEKGDIPEGYSVSREKKERFSLILESASTNQTSMYLCATLGNPGVGNTIYFGEGSWLTVV.

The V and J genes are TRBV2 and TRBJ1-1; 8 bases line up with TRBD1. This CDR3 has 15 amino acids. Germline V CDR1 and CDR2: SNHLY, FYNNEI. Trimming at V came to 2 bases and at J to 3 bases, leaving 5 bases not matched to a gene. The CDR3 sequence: CASSERTGRDTEAFF. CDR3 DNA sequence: TGTGCCAGCAGTGAAAGGACAGGGCGGGACACTGAAGCTTTCTTT.

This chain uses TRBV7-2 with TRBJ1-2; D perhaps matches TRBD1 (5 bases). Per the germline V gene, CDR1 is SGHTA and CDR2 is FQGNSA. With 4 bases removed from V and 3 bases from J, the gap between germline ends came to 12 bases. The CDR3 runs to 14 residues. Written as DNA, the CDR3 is TGTGCCAGCAGCTCTCCGGGAGGGGACTATGGCTACACCTTC. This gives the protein CASSSPGGDYGYTF.

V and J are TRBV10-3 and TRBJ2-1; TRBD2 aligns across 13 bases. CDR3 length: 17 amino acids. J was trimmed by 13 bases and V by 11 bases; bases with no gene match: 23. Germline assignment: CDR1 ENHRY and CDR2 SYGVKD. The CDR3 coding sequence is TGTGCCGTGACTGGGAACTTGGGACTAGCGGGAAGGGCTACTCAGTTCTTC. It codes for CAVTGNLGLAGRATQFF.

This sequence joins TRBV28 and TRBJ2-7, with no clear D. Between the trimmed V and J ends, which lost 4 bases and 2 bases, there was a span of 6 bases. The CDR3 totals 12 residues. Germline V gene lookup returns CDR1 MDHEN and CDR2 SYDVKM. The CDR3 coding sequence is TGTGCCAGCAGTTCCCTTCCCTACGAGCAGTACTTC. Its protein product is CASSSLPYEQYF.

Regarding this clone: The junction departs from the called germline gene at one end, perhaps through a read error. The CDR3 DNA sequence: TGTTCCAGCAGCTTATCCAGGTTT. Residues: CSSSLSRF. The V gene is TRBV7-9, the J gene TRBJ2-3; D ambiguous. This CDR3 region has 8 residues. Germline V lookup: CDR1 SEHNR, CDR2 FQNEAQ (reference sequence).